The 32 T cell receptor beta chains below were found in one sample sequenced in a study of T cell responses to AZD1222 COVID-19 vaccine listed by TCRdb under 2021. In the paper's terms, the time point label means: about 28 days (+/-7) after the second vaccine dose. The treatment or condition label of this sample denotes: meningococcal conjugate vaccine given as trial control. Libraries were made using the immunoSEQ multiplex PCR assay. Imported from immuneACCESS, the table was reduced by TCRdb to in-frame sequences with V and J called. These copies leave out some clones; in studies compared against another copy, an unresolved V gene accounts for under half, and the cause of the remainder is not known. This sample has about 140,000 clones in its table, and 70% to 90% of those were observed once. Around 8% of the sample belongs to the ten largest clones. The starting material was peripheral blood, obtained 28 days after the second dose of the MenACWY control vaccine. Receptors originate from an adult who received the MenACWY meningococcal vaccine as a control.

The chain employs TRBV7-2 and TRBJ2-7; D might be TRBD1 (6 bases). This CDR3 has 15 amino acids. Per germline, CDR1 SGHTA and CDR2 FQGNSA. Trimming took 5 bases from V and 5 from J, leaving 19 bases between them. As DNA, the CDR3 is TGTGCCAGCAGCCGGTCGGCATGGGGGCCCAACGAGCAGTACGTC. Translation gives CASSRSAWGPNEQYV.

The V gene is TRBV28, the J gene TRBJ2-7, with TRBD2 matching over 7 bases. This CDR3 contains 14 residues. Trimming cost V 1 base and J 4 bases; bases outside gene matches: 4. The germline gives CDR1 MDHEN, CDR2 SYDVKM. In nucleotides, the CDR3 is TGTGCCAGCAGTTTATATGACGGGGGGTACGAGCAGTACGTC. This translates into CASSLYDGGYEQYV.

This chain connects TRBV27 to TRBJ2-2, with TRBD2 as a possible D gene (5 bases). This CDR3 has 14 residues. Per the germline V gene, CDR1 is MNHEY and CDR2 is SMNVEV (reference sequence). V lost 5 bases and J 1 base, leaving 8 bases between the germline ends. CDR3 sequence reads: CASSHGLNTGELFF. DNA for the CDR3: TGTGCCAGCAGTCACGGACTGAACACCGGGGAGCTGTTTTTT.

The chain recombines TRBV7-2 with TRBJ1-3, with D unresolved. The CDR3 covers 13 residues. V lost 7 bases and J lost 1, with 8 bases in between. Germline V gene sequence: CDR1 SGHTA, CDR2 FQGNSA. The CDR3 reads CASTETSGNTIYF. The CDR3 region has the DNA TGTGCCAGCACGGAGACATCTGGAAACACCATATATTTT.

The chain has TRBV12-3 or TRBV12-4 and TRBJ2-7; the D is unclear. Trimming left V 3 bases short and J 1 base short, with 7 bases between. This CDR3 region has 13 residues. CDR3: CASSFHGSYEQYF. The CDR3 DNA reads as TGTGCCAGCAGTTTCCACGGGTCCTACGAGCAGTACTTC.

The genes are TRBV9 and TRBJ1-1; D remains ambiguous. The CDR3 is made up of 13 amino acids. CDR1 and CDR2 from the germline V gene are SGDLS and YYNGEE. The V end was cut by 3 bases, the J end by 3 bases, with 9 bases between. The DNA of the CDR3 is TGTGCCAGCAGCGGCGTTCCGGACACTGAAGCTTTCTTT. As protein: CASSGVPDTEAFF.

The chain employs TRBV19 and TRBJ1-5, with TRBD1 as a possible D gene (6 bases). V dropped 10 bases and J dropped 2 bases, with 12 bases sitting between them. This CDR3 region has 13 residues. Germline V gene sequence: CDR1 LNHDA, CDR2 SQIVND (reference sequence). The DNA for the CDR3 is TGTGCCACCCAGAACAGGGGCAATCAGCCCCAGCATTTT. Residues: CATQNRGNQPQHF.

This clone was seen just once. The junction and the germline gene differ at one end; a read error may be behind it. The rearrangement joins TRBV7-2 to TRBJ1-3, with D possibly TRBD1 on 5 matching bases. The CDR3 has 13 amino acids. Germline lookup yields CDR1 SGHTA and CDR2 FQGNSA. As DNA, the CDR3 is TGTGCCAGCAGCCTTAGCCTTTTGAGGGACGCAAATTTT. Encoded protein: CASSLSLLRDANF.

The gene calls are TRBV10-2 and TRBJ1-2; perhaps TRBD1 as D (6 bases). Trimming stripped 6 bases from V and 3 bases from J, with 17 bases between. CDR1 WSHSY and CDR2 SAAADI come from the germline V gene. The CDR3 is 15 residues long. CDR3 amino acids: CASSRGRSGDYGYTF. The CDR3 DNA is TGCGCCAGCAGCAGGGGCAGGTCTGGGGACTATGGCTACACCTTC.

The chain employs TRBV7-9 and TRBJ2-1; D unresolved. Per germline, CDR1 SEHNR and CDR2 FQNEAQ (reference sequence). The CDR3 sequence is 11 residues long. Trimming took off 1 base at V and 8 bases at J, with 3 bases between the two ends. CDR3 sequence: CASSLVDEQFF. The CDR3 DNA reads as TGTGCCAGCAGCTTAGTGGATGAGCAGTTCTTC.

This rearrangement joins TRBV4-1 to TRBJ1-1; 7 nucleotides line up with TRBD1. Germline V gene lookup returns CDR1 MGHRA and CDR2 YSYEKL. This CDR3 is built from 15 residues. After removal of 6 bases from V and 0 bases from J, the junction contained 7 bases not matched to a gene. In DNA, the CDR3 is TGCGCCAGCAGACCAAACAGGGGTCTGAACACTGAAGCTTTCTTT. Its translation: CASRPNRGLNTEAFF.

DNA for the CDR3: TGTGCCAGCAGGGACAGGGTGGTCGAGACCCAGTACTTC. Amino acids: CASRDRVVETQYF. The J gene is TRBJ2-5, the V gene TRBV6-5; TRBD1 agrees at 8 bases. CDR1 and CDR2 (germline): MNHEY, SVGAGI. V was pared by 6 bases and J by 5 bases, with 5 bases of the junction left unmatched. There are 13 residues in the CDR3.

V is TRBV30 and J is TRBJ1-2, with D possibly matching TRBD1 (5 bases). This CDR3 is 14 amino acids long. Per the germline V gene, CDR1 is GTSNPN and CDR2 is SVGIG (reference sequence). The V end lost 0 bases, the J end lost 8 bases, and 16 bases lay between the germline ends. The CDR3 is CAWSVLQQGVGYTF. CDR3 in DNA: TGTGCCTGGAGTGTTCTCCAGCAGGGTGTCGGCTACACCTTC.

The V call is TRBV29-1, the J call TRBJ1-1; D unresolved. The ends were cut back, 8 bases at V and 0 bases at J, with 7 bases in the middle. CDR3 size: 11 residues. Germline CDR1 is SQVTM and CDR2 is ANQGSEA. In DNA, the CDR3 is TGCAGCTCTAGAGTGAACACTGAAGCTTTCTTT. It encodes CSSRVNTEAFF.

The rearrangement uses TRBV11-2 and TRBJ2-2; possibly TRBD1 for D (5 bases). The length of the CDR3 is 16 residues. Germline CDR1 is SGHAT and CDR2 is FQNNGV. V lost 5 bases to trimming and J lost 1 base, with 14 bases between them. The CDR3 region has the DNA TGTGCCAGCAGCCCCCCCGGGCAGGGGAACACCGGGGAGCTGTTTTTT. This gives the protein CASSPPGQGNTGELFF. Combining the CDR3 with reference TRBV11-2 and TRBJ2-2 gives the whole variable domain EAGVAQSPRYKIIEKRQSVAFWCNPISGHATLYWYQQILGQGPKLLIQFQNNGVVDDSQLPKDRFSAERLKGVDSTLKIQPAKLEDSAVYLCASSPPGQGNTGELFFGEGSRLTVL.

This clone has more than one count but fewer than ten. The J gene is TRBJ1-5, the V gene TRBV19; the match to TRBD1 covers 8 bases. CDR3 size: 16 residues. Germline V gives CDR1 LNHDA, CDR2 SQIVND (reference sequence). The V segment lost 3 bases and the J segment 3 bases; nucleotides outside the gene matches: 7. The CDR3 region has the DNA TGTGCCAGTAGTATCCGGGGACAGGAATTCAATCAGCCCCAGCATTTT. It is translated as CASSIRGQEFNQPQHF.

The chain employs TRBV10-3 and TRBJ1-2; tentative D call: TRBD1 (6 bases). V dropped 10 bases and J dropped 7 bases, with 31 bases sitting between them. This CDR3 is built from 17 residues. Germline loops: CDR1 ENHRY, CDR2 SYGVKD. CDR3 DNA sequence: TGTGCCAGCCAAACCACGGCCCTAAACAGGGAACGTAGTGGCTACACCTTC. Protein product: CASQTTALNRERSGYTF.

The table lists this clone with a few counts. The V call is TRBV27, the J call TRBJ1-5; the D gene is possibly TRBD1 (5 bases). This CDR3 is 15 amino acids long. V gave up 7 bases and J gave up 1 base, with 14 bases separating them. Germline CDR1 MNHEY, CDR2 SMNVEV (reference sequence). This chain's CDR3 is CASKPGTASNQPQHF. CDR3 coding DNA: TGTGCCAGCAAACCCGGGACGGCGAGCAATCAGCCCCAGCATTTT.

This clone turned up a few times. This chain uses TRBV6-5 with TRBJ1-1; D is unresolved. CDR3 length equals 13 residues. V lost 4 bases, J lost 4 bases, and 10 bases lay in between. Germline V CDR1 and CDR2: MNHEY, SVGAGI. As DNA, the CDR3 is TGTGCCAGCAGTTTGTACCGTGGCACTGAAGCTTTCTTT. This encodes CASSLYRGTEAFF.

CDR3 in DNA: TGCGCCAGCAGCACAGACCCGTCGACAATTAAGGCCTACGAGCAGTACTTC. Encoded protein: CASSTDPSTIKAYEQYF. The V call is TRBV5-1, the J call TRBJ2-7; D unclear. Germline loops: CDR1 SGHRS, CDR2 YFSETQ. The CDR3 has 17 residues. V lost 4 bases, J lost 2 bases, and 22 bases lay in between.

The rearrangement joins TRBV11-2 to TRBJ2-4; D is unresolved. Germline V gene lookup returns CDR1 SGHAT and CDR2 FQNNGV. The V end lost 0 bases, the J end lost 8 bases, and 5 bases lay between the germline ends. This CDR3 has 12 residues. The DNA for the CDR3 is TGTGCCAGCAGCTTAGATCGACACATTCAGTACTTC. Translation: CASSLDRHIQYF.

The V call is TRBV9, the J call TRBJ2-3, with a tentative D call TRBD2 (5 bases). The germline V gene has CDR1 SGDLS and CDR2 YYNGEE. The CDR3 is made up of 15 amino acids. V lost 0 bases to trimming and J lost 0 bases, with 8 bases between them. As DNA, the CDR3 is TGTGCCAGCAGCGTAGCCAGCGGTAGCACAGATACGCAGTATTTT. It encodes CASSVASGSTDTQYF.

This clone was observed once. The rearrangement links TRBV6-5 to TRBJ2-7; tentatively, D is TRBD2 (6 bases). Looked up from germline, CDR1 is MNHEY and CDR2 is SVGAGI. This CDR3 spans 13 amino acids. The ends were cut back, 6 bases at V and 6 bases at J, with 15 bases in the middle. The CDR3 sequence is CASSLLTGVEQYV. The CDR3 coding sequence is TGTGCCAGCAGCCTCTTAACGGGGGTCGAGCAGTACGTC.

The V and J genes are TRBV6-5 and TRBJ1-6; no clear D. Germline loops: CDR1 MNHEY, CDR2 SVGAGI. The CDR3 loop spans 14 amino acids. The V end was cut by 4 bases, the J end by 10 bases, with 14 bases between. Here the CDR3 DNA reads TGTGCCAGCAGTTTTTATGGGCTCGGGTCACCCCTCCACTTT. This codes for CASSFYGLGSPLHF.

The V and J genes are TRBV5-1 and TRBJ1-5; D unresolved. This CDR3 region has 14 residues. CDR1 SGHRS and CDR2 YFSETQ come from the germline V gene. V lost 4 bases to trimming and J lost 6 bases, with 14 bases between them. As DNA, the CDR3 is TGCGCCAGCAGCCCAGACCGAGGAGGTCAGCCCCAGCATTTT. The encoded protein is CASSPDRGGQPQHF.

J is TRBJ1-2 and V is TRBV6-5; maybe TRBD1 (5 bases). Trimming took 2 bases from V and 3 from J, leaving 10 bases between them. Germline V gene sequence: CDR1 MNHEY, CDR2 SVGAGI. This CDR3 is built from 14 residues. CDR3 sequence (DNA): TGTGCCAGCAGTTACCGGGCAGGGCACTATGGCTACACCTTC. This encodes CASSYRAGHYGYTF.

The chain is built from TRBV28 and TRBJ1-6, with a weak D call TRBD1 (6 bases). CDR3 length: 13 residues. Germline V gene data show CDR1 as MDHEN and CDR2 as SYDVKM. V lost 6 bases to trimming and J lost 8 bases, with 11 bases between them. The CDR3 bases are TGTGCCAGCAGCGCCCCAGGGGATTCACCCCTCCACTTT. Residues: CASSAPGDSPLHF.

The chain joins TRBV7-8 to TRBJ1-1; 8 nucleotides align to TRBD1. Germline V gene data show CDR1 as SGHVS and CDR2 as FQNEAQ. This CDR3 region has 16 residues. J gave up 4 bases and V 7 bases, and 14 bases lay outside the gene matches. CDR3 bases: TGTGCCAGCATCCCAGGGGGCGCCCCCTGGGTCACTGAAGCTTTCTTT. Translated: CASIPGGAPWVTEAFF.

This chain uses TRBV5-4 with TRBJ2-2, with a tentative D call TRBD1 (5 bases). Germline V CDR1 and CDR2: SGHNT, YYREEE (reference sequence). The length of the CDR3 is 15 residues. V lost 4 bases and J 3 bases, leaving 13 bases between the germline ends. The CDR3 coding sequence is TGTGCCAGCAGCCCAGGGTGGAAGTACACCGGGGAGCTGTTTTTT. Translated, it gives CASSPGWKYTGELFF. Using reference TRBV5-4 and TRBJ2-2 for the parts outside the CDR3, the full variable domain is ETGVTQSPTHLIKTRGQQVTLRCSSQSGHNTVSWYQQALGQGPQFIFQYYREEENGRGNFPPRFSGLQFPNYSSELNVNALELDDSALYLCASSPGWKYTGELFFGEGSRLTVL.

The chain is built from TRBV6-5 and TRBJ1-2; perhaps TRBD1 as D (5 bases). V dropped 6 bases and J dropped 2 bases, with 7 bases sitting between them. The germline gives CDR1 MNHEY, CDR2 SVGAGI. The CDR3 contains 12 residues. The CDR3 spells CASRQGNYGYTF. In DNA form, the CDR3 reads TGTGCCAGCAGGCAGGGAAACTATGGCTACACCTTC.

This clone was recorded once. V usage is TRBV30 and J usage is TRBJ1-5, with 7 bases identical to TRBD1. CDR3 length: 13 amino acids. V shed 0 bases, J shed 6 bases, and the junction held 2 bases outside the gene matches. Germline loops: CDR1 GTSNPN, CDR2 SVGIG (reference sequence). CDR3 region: CAWSVTGVQPQHF. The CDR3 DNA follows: TGTGCCTGGAGTGTCACAGGGGTTCAGCCCCAGCATTTT.

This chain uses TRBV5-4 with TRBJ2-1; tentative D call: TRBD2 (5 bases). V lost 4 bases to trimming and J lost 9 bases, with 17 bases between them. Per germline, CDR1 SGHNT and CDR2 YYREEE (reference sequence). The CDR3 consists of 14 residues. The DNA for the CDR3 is TGTGCCAGCAGCCCGGGCGGAGGAAAGATTGAGCAGTTCTTC. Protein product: CASSPGGGKIEQFF.